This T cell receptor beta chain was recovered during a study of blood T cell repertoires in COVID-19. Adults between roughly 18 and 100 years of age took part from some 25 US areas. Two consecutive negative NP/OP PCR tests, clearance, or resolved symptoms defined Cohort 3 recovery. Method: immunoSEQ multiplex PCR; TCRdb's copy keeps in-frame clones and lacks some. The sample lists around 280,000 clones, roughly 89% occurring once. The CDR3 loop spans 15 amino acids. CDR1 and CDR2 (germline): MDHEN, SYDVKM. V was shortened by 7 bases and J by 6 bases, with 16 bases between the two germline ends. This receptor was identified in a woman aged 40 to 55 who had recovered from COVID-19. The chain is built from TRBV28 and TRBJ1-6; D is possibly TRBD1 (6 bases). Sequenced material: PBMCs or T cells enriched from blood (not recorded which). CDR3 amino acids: CASILQGGGNSPLHF. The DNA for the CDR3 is TGTGCCAGCATCCTTCAGGGAGGGGGTAATTCACCCCTCCACTTT.